Below, 12 T cell receptor beta chains from the same sample are listed, as sequenced in a study of cytomegalovirus exposure and HLA in healthy donors (dated by TCRdb to the late 2010s). The library was built by means of the immunoSEQ multiplex PCR assay. For the multiplex PCR, a mixture combining 60 forward primers for TCR Vbeta segments and 13 reverse primers for TCR Jbeta segments was used. Here the immuneACCESS table is served through TCRdb, limited to in-frame sequences with V and J called. Missing clones are a known gap in these copies; in checked studies unresolved V genes cover under half, and the rest lacks a known reason. The sample table contains about 38,000 clones; only one count was recorded for 80% to 90% of them. The ten largest clones take up 10% to 12% of the sample. Sequencing was performed on PBMCs. These receptors were obtained from a woman in her 40s in good health and CMV-seropositive.

This CDR3 reads CASSLTNSGANVLTF. The CDR3 nucleotides read TGCGCCAGCAGCTTGACTAACTCTGGGGCCAACGTCCTGACTTTC. The genes are TRBV5-1 and TRBJ2-6; D is uncertain. Trimming removed 1 base from V and 0 bases from J, with 5 bases in between. The CDR3 spans 15 residues. Germline CDR1 is SGHRS and CDR2 is YFSETQ.

CDR3: CASSLIRGSDTQYF. The CDR3 region has the DNA TGTGCCAGCAGCTTAATCCGAGGGTCCGATACGCAGTATTTT. The chain recombines TRBV7-2 with TRBJ2-3; D is perhaps TRBD2 (5 bases). Trimming stripped 2 bases from V and 6 bases from J, with 12 bases between. The CDR3 sequence is 14 residues long. From germline, CDR1 is SGHTA and CDR2 FQGNSA.

Of note for this clone: It differs at one base from a far larger clone, so likely a read error. The same CDR3 can be traced to other DNA sequences in this sample. V usage is TRBV5-4 and J usage is TRBJ2-7, with D maybe TRBD1 (6 bases). The V gene's germline CDR1 is SGHNT and CDR2 YYREEE (reference sequence). This CDR3 comprises 15 residues. Trimming shortened V by 4 bases and J by 0 bases, and 14 bases separated the two germline ends. The CDR3 protein is CASSMSGQSSYEQYF. The CDR3 nucleotides are TGTGCCAGCAGCATGTCCGGACAGAGCTCCTACGAGCAGTACTTC.

The chain couples TRBV23-1 to TRBJ2-3, with a tentative D call TRBD2 (6 bases). TRBV23-1 is designated an ORF whose function remains uncertain. Between the trimmed V and J ends, which lost 2 bases and 3 bases, there was a span of 24 bases. This CDR3 region has 19 residues. The CDR3 region is CASSQVRRSGPRGTDTQYF. The CDR3 nucleotides read TGCGCCAGCAGTCAAGTGCGTAGGAGCGGTCCCCGGGGGACAGATACGCAGTATTTT.

The rearrangement links TRBV7-2 to TRBJ2-7; no reliable D call. CDR1 is SGHTA and CDR2 is FQGNSA in the germline V gene. With 5 bases removed from V and 2 bases from J, the gap between germline ends came to 7 bases. The CDR3 loop spans 12 amino acids. This CDR3 is CASSPRPYEQYF. CDR3 in DNA: TGTGCCAGCAGCCCCCGTCCCTACGAGCAGTACTTC. The complete variable domain, with remaining parts taken from reference TRBV7-2 and TRBJ2-7, reads GAGVSQSPSNKVTEKGKDVELRCDPISGHTALYWYRQSLGQGLEFLIYFQGNSAPDKSGLPSDRFSAERTGGSVSTLTIQRTQQEDSAVYLCASSPRPYEQYFGPGTRLTVT.

The rearrangement joins TRBV2 to TRBJ2-7, with a possible D match to TRBD2 (5 bases). Germline V gene sequence: CDR1 SNHLY, CDR2 FYNNEI. The V end lost 6 bases, the J end lost 3 bases, and 21 bases lay between the germline ends. CDR3 length: 16 amino acids. The CDR3 reads CASSSPRGLSVYEQYF. The CDR3 DNA follows: TGTGCCAGCAGCTCCCCCCGTGGACTTAGCGTCTACGAGCAGTACTTC.

V usage is TRBV15 and J usage is TRBJ2-7, with D tentatively TRBD1 (5 bases). Trimming shortened V by 0 bases and J by 9 bases, and 12 bases separated the two germline ends. Germline V gene lookup returns CDR1 LNHNV and CDR2 YYDKDF (reference sequence). This CDR3 has 13 amino acids. The CDR3 bases are TGTGCCACCAGCAGAGACATCCAGGGCCGGCAGTACTTC. This encodes CATSRDIQGRQYF.

The gene calls are TRBV7-9 and TRBJ2-3, with unresolved D. Trimming removed 3 bases at V and 14 bases at J, with 9 bases between. From germline, CDR1 is SEHNR and CDR2 FQNEAQ (reference sequence). The CDR3 length is 10 residues. The CDR3, as DNA: TGTGCCAGCAGCTTGGGCCCCGCGTATTTT. Protein: CASSLGPAYF. The full variable domain, rest sourced from reference TRBV7-9 and TRBJ2-3, is DTGVSQNPRHKITKRGQNVTFRCDPISEHNRLYWYRQTLGQGPEFLTYFQNEAQLEKSRLLSDRFSAERPKGSFSTLEIQRTEQGDSAMYLCASSLGPAYFGPGTRLTVL.

The rearrangement links TRBV5-1 to TRBJ1-3; 8 nucleotides agree with TRBD1. Germline V gene data show CDR1 as SGHRS and CDR2 as YFSETQ. The length of the CDR3 is 19 residues. The V segment lost 0 bases and the J segment 1 base; nucleotides outside the gene matches: 12. The CDR3 sequence is CASSLAPQGAVVSGNTIYF. The CDR3 DNA reads as TGCGCCAGCAGCTTGGCGCCCCAGGGGGCGGTGGTTTCTGGAAACACCATATATTTT.

V and J are TRBV7-6 and TRBJ2-3; D not certain. There are 12 residues in the CDR3. With 1 base removed from V and 6 bases from J, the gap between germline ends came to 5 bases. Germline assignment: CDR1 SGHVS and CDR2 FNYEAQ. This CDR3 reads CASSLGRDTQYF. The DNA for the CDR3 is TGTGCCAGCAGCTTAGGGCGGGATACGCAGTATTTT.

The gene calls are TRBV19 and TRBJ2-5, with 7 bases aligning to TRBD1. With V trimmed by 5 bases and J by 1 base, 7 bases remained unmatched. Germline assignment: CDR1 LNHDA and CDR2 SQIVND (reference sequence). The CDR3 consists of 15 residues. The CDR3 protein is CASSSLQGSQETQYF. CDR3 nucleotide sequence: TGTGCCAGTAGTTCCCTACAGGGGAGCCAAGAGACCCAGTACTTC. Using reference TRBV19 and TRBJ2-5 for the parts outside the CDR3, the full variable domain is DGGITQSPKYLFRKEGQNVTLSCEQNLNHDAMYWYRQDPGQGLRLIYYSQIVNDFQKGDIAEGYSVSREKKESFPLTVTSAQKNPTAFYLCASSSLQGSQETQYFGPGTRLLVL.

The chain has TRBV9 and TRBJ2-7; a weak D match, TRBD1 (6 bases). The CDR3 loop spans 15 amino acids. Germline V CDR1 and CDR2: SGDLS, YYNGEE. V lost 2 bases and J lost 4, with 16 bases in between. CDR3 nucleotides: TGTGCCAGCAGCGTGACCGGGACACTTTCATACGAGCAGTACTTC. Its translation is CASSVTGTLSYEQYF.